The 2 T cell receptor beta chains below come from one sample, sequenced in a study of control samples from healthy donors and cancer patients. Sequencing used immunoSEQ multiplex PCR; TCRdb keeps in-frame clones, though not all of them. The repertoire holds about 38,000 clones, with 65% to 85% as singletons. Sequenced material: PBMCs. Every receptor here comes from a woman aged 60-75 years with lung cancer.

In nucleotides, the CDR3 is TGTGCCAGCAGTGAGGAGGGTAGGGACGGTGAAAAACTGTTTTTT. It specifies CASSEEGRDGEKLFF. The V call is TRBV2, the J call TRBJ1-4; weak D call: TRBD1 (5 bases). The length of the CDR3 is 15 residues. Per the germline V gene, CDR1 is SNHLY and CDR2 is FYNNEI. The V end lost 3 bases, the J end lost 7 bases, and 15 bases lay between the germline ends.

The CDR3 loop is CASSQDGRRAFF. DNA for the CDR3: TGTGCCAGCAGCCAAGATGGCCGGAGGGCTTTCTTT. The rearrangement links TRBV3-1 (or the pseudogene TRBV3-2) to TRBJ1-1; D gene uncertain. Germline assignment: CDR1 LGHDT and CDR2 YNNKEL (reference sequence). The CDR3 loop spans 12 amino acids. Deletions cut 0 bases from V and 11 bases from J, with 10 bases between.